Detailed here is one T cell receptor (beta chain). This entry comes from a study of blood T cell repertoires in COVID-19. Study overall: COVID-19 samples from acute and convalescent phases originated in the United States, Italy and Spain. From T cells, B-cell-depleted T cells, or PBMCs came the material, which was cDNA or gDNA.

Using immunoSEQ multiplex PCR, the repertoire was profiled, and TCRdb retains in-frame clones only, with some absent. Among about 240,000 clones listed, about 86% were seen once. V was pared by 11 bases and J by 8 bases, with 15 bases of the junction left unmatched. This CDR3 comprises 15 residues. Germline-derived CDR1 and CDR2 are MNHEY and SVGAGI. Sequenced input: peripheral blood. The receptor's source is a man between 60 and 70 years old with acute or convalescent COVID-19. The chain joins TRBV6-5 to TRBJ2-2; 9 positions agree with TRBD2. CDR3 region: CASLRAGGPLGELFF. The CDR3 nucleotides are TGTGCCTCCCTTAGGGCGGGAGGGCCCCTAGGGGAGCTGTTTTTT.